This T cell receptor beta chain was retrieved from a study of radiotherapy plus CTLA-4 blockade in lung cancer. Findings and caveats of the study: With interferon-beta, early dynamics of blood T cell clones were reported to best predict response. Among blood TCR repertoires after radiotherapy plus ipilimumab, tumor-derived clones expanded.

The study treated chemo-refractory metastatic non-small-cell lung cancer patients with focal radiation plus ipilimumab CTLA-4 blockade. Generated by immunoSEQ multiplex PCR, the TCRdb table keeps only in-frame clones and is missing some. The sample yields 35,000 to 50,000 clones, about two thirds seen once. Comments on this clone: The antigen is not known.

This CDR3 region has 15 residues. V was pared by 1 base and J by 0 bases, with 7 bases between. Germline assignment: CDR1 SGHTA and CDR2 FQGNSA. The receptor's source is a human donor with non-small cell lung cancer who had a partial response to radiotherapy plus ipilimumab. The V and J genes are TRBV7-2 and TRBJ1-3, with no clear D. Sequencing used peripheral blood, obtained from a patient treated with radiotherapy plus ipilimumab. The CDR3 coding sequence is TGTGCCAGCAGCTTAGGGGCAAGCTCTGGAAACACCATATATTTT. Its protein product is CASSLGASSGNTIYF. Full variable domain (outside the CDR3, taken from reference TRBV7-2 and TRBJ1-3): GAGVSQSPSNKVTEKGKDVELRCDPISGHTALYWYRQSLGQGLEFLIYFQGNSAPDKSGLPSDRFSAERTGGSVSTLTIQRTQQEDSAVYLCASSLGASSGNTIYFGEGSWLTVV.